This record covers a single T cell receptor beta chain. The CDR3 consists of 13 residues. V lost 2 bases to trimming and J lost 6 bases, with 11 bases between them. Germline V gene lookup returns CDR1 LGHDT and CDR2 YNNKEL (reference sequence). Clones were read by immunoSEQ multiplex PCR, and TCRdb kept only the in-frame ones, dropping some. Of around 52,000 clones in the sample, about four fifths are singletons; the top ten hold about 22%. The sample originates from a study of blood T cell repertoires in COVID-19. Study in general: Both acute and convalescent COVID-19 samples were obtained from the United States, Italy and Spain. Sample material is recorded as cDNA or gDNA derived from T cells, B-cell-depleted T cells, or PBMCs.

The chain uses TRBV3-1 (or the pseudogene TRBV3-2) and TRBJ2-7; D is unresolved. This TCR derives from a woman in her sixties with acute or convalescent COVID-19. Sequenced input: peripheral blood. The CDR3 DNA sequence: TGTGCCAGCAGCCAACAACCAGTAAGCGAGCAGTACTTC. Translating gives CASSQQPVSEQYF.